These T cell receptor beta chains were read from a single sample in a study of T cell responses to AZD1222 COVID-19 vaccine. Clones were sequenced by immunoSEQ multiplex PCR, and TCRdb holds only the in-frame ones, with some missing. The sample shows fewer than 120,000 clones, over 85% of them seen only once. Here the sequenced sample was peripheral blood, taken 28 days after the second AZD1222 dose. The receptor source for this set is an adult who received the AZD1222 COVID-19 vaccine. Each CDR3 is given with its conserved first and last residue. D genes are given only for firm matches. The size entry is marked missing in some rows and otherwise reads once, few, many or a size class.

v_call	clone_size	d_call	j_call	cdr3_aa	cdr3_nt
TRBV11-2	.	.	TRBJ2-7	CASSLGLYEQYF	TGTGCCAGCAGCTTAGGTCTCTACGAGCAGTACTTC
TRBV29-1	.	.	TRBJ1-5	CSVAAGSNQPQHF	TGCAGCGTTGCGGCGGGTAGCAATCAGCCCCAGCATTTT
TRBV24-1	.	.	TRBJ1-1	CATSDWSSEAFF	TGTGCCACCAGTGATTGGTCCAGCGAAGCTTTCTTT
TRBV7-2	.	.	TRBJ2-7	CASSVSWDQTYEQYF	TGTGCCAGCAGCGTAAGTTGGGACCAGACCTACGAGCAGTACTTC
TRBV7-6	.	TRBD2	TRBJ2-7	CASSSTSGGVHYEQYF	TGTGCCAGCAGCTCGACTAGCGGGGGGGTACACTACGAGCAGTACTTC
TRBV27	.	.	TRBJ2-1	CASSPRGGEQFF	TGTGCCAGCAGCCCCCGAGGGGGAGAGCAGTTCTTC
TRBV27	.	TRBD2	TRBJ2-2	CASSLRGANTGELFF	TGTGCCAGCAGTTTGCGGGGGGCAAACACCGGGGAGCTGTTTTTT
TRBV10-1	.	.	TRBJ2-5	CASSESVGGAPETQYF	TGCGCCAGCAGTGAGTCGGTGGGGGGGGCCCCGGAGACCCAGTACTTC
TRBV5-4	.	.	TRBJ2-7	CASSPASSYEQYF	TGTGCCAGCAGCCCGGCTAGCTCCTACGAGCAGTACTTC
TRBV10-3	.	TRBD1	TRBJ2-7	CAISVSGTGGYEQYF	TGTGCCATCAGTGTAAGCGGGACAGGGGGCTACGAGCAGTACTTC
TRBV6-5	once	TRBD2	TRBJ2-6	CASTTGGAGANVLTF	TGTGCCAGCACCACGGGGGGGGCTGGGGCCAACGTCCTGACTTTC
TRBV29-1	.	TRBD1	TRBJ1-1	CSVVGQGASEAFF	TGCAGCGTTGTAGGGCAGGGGGCGTCTGAAGCTTTCTTT
TRBV6-1	once	TRBD1	TRBJ1-2	CASSEHRDRLYGYTF	TGTGCCAGCAGTGAACACCGGGACAGGCTCTATGGCTACACCTTC
TRBV7-9	.	TRBD1	TRBJ2-2	CASSLGQGPNTGELFF	TGTGCCAGCAGCTTAGGACAGGGTCCGAACACCGGGGAGCTGTTTTTT
TRBV30	.	.	TRBJ2-1	CAWMEDYEQFF	TGTGCCTGGATGGAGGACTATGAGCAGTTCTTC
TRBV6-5	.	.	TRBJ1-6	CASSSDSPNNSPLHF	TGTGCCAGCAGCTCAGACAGCCCCAATAATTCACCCCTCCACTTT
TRBV18	.	TRBD1	TRBJ2-3	CASSPNSGGAGTDTQYF	TGTGCCAGCTCACCTAATTCAGGGGGCGCGGGTACAGATACGCAGTATTTT